By frequency in the sample, the clone carrying this T cell receptor (beta chain) is medium-sized. Germline loops: CDR1 LGHDT, CDR2 YNNKEL (reference sequence). Trimming shortened V by 1 base and J by 4 bases, and 13 bases separated the two germline ends. The CDR3 totals 15 residues. This sample was included in a study of control samples from healthy donors and cancer patients. TCRdb's copy holds only in-frame clones and misses some; the assay was immunoSEQ multiplex PCR. The sample has some 130,000 clones; roughly 90% are singletons. This TCR came from a man between 18 and 35 years old in good health. The chain employs TRBV3-1 (or the pseudogene TRBV3-2) and TRBJ2-5, with a weak D call TRBD1 (7 bases). Specimen: blood. CDR3 in DNA: TGTGCCAGCAGCCAAGGGACAGGAGGGGGAGAGACCCAGTACTTC. Translated: CASSQGTGGGETQYF.